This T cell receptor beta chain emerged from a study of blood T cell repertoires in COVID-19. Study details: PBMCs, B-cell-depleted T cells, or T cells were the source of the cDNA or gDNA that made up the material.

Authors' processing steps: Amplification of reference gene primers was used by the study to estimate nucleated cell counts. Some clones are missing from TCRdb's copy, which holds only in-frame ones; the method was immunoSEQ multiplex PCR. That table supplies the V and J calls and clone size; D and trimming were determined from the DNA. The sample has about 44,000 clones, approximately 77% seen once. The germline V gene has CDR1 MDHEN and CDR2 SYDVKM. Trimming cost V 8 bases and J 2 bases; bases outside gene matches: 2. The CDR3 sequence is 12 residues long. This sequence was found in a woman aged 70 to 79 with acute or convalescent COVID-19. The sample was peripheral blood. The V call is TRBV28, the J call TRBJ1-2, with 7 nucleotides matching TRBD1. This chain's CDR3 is CASGTVNYGYTF. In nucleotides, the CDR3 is TGTGCCAGCGGGACAGTAAACTATGGCTACACCTTC.